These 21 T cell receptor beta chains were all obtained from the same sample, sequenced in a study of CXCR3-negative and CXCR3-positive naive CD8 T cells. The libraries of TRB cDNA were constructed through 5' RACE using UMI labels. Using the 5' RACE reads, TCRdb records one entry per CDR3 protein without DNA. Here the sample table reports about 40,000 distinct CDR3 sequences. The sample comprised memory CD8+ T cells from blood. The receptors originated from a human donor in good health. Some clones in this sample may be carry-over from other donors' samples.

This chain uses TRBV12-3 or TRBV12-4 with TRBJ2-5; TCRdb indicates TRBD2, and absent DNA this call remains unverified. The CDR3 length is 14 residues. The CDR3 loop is CASSGTTIRETQYF.

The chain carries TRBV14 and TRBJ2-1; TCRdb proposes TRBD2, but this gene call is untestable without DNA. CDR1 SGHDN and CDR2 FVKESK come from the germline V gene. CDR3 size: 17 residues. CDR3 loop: CASSQDQAAVGENEQFF.

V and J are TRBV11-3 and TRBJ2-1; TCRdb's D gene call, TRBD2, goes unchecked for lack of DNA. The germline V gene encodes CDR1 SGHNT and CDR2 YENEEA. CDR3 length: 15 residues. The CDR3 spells CASSLPGDSGNEQFF.

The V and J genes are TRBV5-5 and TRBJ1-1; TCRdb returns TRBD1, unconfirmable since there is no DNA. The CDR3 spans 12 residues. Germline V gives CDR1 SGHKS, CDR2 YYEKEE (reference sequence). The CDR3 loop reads CASSTGQVEAFF.

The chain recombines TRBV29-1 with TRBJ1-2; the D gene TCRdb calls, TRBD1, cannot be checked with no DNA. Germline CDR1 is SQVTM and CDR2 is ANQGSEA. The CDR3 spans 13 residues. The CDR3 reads CSVGGGTVYGYTF.

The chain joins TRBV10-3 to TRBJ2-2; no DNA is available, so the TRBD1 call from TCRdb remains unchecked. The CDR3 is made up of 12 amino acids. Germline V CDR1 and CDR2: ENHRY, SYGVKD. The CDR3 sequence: CAMRQVTGELFF.

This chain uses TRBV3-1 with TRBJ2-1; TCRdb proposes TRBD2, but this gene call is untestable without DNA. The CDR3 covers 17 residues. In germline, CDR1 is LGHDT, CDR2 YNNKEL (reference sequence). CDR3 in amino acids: CASSQARTGRSYNEQFF.

The CDR3 sequence: CASSLVVSGFNTGELFF. The rearrangement links TRBV12-3 or TRBV12-4 to TRBJ2-2; TCRdb outputs TRBD2, but without DNA this stays unchecked. The CDR3 covers 17 residues.

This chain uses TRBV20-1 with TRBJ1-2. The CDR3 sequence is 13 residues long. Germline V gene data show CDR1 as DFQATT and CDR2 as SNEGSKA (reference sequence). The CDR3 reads CSAREAVPLGYTF.

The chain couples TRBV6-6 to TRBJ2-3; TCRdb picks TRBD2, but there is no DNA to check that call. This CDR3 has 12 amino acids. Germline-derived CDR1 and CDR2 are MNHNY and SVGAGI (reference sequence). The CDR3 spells CASTSSLDTQYF.

CDR3 in amino acids: CASSHRHSEPDTQYF. V and J are TRBV28 and TRBJ2-3. Germline CDR1 reads MDHEN; CDR2 reads SYDVKM. CDR3 length equals 15 residues.

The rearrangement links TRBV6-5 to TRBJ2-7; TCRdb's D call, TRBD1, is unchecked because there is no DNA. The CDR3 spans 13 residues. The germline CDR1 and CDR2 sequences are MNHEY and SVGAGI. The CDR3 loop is CASSYRGENEQYF.

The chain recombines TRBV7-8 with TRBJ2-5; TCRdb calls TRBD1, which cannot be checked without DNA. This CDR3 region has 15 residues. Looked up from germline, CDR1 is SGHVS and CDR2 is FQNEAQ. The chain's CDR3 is CASRSDRGLWETQYF.

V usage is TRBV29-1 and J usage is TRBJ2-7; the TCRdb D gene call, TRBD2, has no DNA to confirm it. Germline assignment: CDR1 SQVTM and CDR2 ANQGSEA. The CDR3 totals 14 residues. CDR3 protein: CSVVPSGGPYEQYF.

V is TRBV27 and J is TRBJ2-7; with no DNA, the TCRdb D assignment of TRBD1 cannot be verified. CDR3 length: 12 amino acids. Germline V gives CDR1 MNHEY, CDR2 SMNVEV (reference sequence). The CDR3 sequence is CASSPTGQGQYF.

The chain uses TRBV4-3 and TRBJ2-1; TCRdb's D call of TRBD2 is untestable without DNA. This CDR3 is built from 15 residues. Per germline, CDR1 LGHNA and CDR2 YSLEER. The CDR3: CASSQDPGLNNEQFF.

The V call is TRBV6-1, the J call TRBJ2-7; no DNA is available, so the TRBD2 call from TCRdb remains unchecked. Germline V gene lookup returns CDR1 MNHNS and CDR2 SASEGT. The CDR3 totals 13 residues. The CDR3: CASRGDSTYEQYF.

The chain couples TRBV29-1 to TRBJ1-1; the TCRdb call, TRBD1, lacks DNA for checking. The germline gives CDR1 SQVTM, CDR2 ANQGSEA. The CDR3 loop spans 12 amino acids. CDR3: CSVLPGNTEAFF.

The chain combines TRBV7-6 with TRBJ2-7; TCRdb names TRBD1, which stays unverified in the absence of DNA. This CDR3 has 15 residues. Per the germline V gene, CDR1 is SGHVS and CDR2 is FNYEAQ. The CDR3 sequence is CASSMDRPHTYEQYF.

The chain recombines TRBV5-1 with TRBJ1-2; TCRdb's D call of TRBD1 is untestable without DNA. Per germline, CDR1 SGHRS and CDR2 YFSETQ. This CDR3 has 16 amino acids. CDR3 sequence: CASSPTGTSSNYGYTF.

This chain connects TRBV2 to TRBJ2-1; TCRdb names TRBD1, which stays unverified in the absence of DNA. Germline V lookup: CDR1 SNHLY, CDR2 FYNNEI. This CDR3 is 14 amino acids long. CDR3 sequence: CASSEGAGGYEQFF.